This T cell receptor (beta chain) was documented in a study of T cell clonotyping in hematopoietic cell transplantation. Sequencing was performed with immunoSEQ multiplex PCR; in TCRdb, only in-frame clones are kept and a portion is missing. The table records about 29,000 clones, approximately 80% of them present only once. In germline, CDR1 is GTSNPN, CDR2 SVGIG (reference sequence). The CDR3 length is 13 residues. Between the trimmed V and J ends, which lost 1 base and 0 bases, there was a span of 6 bases. Time point here: recipient sample about 28 days before transplant, after cytoreduction. The chain has TRBV30 and TRBJ1-1; D is undetermined. The receptor comes from a young woman with chronic myeloid leukemia. Some clones in this sample may be carry-over from other donors' samples. The source material was peripheral blood mononuclear cells, sampled before stem cell transplant. CDR3 DNA sequence: TGTGCCTGGAGTGACAGACTGAACACTGAAGCTTTCTTT. It yields the protein CAWSDRLNTEAFF. Using reference TRBV30 and TRBJ1-1 for the parts outside the CDR3, the full variable domain is SQTIHQWPATLVQPVGSPLSLECTVEGTSNPNLYWYRQAAGRGLQLLFYSVGIGQISSEVPQNLSASRPQDRQFILSSKKLLLSDSGFYLCAWSDRLNTEAFFGQGTRLTVV.